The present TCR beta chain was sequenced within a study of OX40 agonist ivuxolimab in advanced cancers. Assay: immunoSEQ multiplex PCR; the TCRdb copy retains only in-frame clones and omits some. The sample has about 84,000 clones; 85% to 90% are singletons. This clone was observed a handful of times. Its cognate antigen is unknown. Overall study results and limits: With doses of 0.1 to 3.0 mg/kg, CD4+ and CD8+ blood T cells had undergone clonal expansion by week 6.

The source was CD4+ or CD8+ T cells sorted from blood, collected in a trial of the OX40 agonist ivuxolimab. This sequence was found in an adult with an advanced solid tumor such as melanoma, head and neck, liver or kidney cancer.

CDR3 in amino acids: CASSQEVLNTGELFF. The CDR3 nucleotides read TGTGCCAGCAGCCAAGAGGTCCTAAACACCGGGGAGCTGTTTTTT. V usage is TRBV4-2 and J usage is TRBJ2-2; the D is unclear. The CDR3 loop spans 15 amino acids. The germline V and J ends were trimmed by 0 bases and 2 bases, with 7 bases remaining between them. CDR1 is LGHNA, CDR2 YNFKEQ, per germline.